This T cell receptor beta chain was identified during a study of shared clonotypes between healthy human individuals. The junction had 1 base not matched to a gene; V was cut back by 2 bases and J by 3 bases. This CDR3 contains 15 residues. Per the germline V gene, CDR1 is SGHTA and CDR2 is FQGTGA. Study-wide findings and caveats: Few donors limited the genetic and exposure-history diversity represented.

About 28,000 T cell genomes (around 320 ng DNA) went into each PBMC replicate. Sequencing of unsorted PBMC DNA was carried out using ten immunoSEQ deep assay plates. The data were produced by immunoSEQ multiplex PCR, yet TCRdb's version contains in-frame clones alone and is incomplete. This sample has more than 400,000 clones, with approximately 84% found just once. Details on this clone: As yet, its antigen is unknown.

The donors were all Caucasian adults (living in Nashville, Tennessee). The genes are TRBV7-3 and TRBJ2-2, with TRBD2 identical over 9 bases. This clonotype originated in a woman in her forties in good health. Some clones in this sample may be carry-over from other donors' samples. Sequenced sample: PBMCs. CDR3 loop: CASSLLAGYTGELFF. In DNA, the CDR3 is TGTGCCAGCAGCTTACTAGCGGGGTACACCGGGGAGCTGTTTTTT. Full variable domain (missing parts from reference TRBV7-3 and TRBJ2-2): GAGVSQTPSNKVTEKGKYVELRCDPISGHTALYWYRQSLGQGPEFLIYFQGTGAADDSGLPNDRFFAVRPEGSVSTLKIQRTERGDSAVYLCASSLLAGYTGELFFGEGSRLTVL.